The 27 T cell receptor beta chains reported below all come from one sample, sequenced in a study of kidney transplant recipient with SARS-CoV-2 infection. TCRdb itself ran the reads through MiXCR, one entry per CDR3 protein. The repertoire holds fewer than 250,000 distinct CDR3 sequences, less than 35% seen once, with more than 6.5% in the top ten. The sequencing used a blood sample, collected at baseline and on day 111 from a kidney transplant recipient. The source is a male patient aged 30 to 40 who had COVID-19 and was a kidney transplant recipient. A share of the T cells may be of graft donor origin.

The table lists this clonotype with many counts. CDR3 protein: CASSPERHANTEAFF. DNA of the CDR3: TGTGCCAGCAGTCCCGAAAGGCACGCCAACACTGAAGCTTTCTTT. This rearrangement joins TRBV6-5 to TRBJ1-1; the D is unclear. Per the germline V gene, CDR1 is MNHEY and CDR2 is SVGAGI. V gave up 5 bases and J gave up 2 bases, with 15 bases separating them. The CDR3 loop spans 15 amino acids.

This clonotype was seen repeatedly, ten times or more. The V call is TRBV30, the J call TRBJ1-2, with D unclear. The germline V and J ends were trimmed by 5 bases and 4 bases, with 23 bases remaining between them. The CDR3 is 16 residues long. Per germline, CDR1 GTSNPN and CDR2 SVGIG (reference sequence). For the CDR3, the DNA is TGTGCCTGGCCGTACCCGCGTTATAGAAAGACCTATGGCTACACCTTC. Translating it yields CAWPYPRYRKTYGYTF.

This clonotype was seen at least ten times. This rearrangement joins TRBV11-2 to TRBJ2-7; 11 bases match TRBD2. The germline V gene has CDR1 SGHAT and CDR2 FQNNGV. V lost 5 bases and J lost 5; bases outside the gene matches: 5. The CDR3 runs 14 residues. The CDR3 sequence: CASSPTSGTHEQYF. The CDR3 DNA reads as TGTGCCAGCAGCCCGACTAGCGGGACACACGAGCAGTACTTC.

To note about this clonotype: One base away lies a much larger clone, so this may be a sequencing read error. The V gene is TRBV18, the J gene TRBJ2-7; TRBD2 aligns across 8 bases. Germline CDR1 and CDR2: KGHSH and LQKENI. After removal of 2 bases from V and 6 bases from J, the junction contained 6 bases not matched to a gene. The CDR3 runs to 14 residues. The CDR3 sequence: CASSPCPGGIEQYF. DNA of the CDR3: TGTGCCAGCTCACCATGTCCGGGAGGGATCGAGCAGTACTTC.

A word on this clonotype: The junction does not match germline at one end; this may be a read error. This chain links TRBV7-9 with TRBJ1-2; TRBD1 aligns across 10 bases. The CDR3 length is 21 residues. The germline gives CDR1 SEHNR, CDR2 FQNEAQ (reference sequence). The CDR3 sequence is CASGLAATGGAMYGANYGYTF. CDR3 in DNA: TGTGCCAGCGGCTTAGCGGCGACAGGGGGCGCGATGTATGGGGCAAACTATGGCTACACCTTC.

Comments on this clonotype: A clone one base away is much larger, so this may be a read error. The chain carries TRBV3-2 and TRBJ2-7; the D call TRBD1 from the table was never checked on the DNA. TRBV3-2 is marked as a pseudogene. The CDR3 totals 13 residues. The CDR3 is CASGLRQGFEQYF. As DNA, the CDR3 is TGTGCCAGCGGCCTTAGACAGGGATTCGAGCAGTACTTC.

Many counts were recorded for this clonotype. This chain uses TRBV6-5 with TRBJ2-7, with a weak D call TRBD1 (5 bases). The CDR3 has 14 amino acids. From germline, CDR1 is MNHEY and CDR2 SVGAGI. The ends were cut back, 4 bases at V and 5 bases at J, with 15 bases in the middle. The CDR3 nucleotides read TGTGCCAGCAGTTCCCACCTAGGGGCGGACGAGCAGTACTTC. Protein product: CASSSHLGADEQYF.

In the case of this clonotype: This may be a read error, as it is one base from a much larger clone. The genes are TRBV6-5 and TRBJ1-1; 8 bases agree with TRBD1. This CDR3 is built from 16 residues. Per germline, CDR1 MNHEY and CDR2 SVGAGI. The DNA for the CDR3 is TGTACCAGCAGTTCACGTTGGACAGGGAAGAACACTGAAGCTTTCTTT. Its translation: CTSSSRWTGKNTEAFF.

With regard to this clonotype: This could be a read error, since a much larger clone is one nucleotide away. J is TRBJ1-5 and V is TRBV20-1, with D maybe TRBD1 (5 bases). The CDR3 spans 14 residues. Trimming cost V 6 bases and J 9 bases, with 21 bases left between them. Germline V CDR1 and CDR2: DFQATT, SNEGSKA (reference sequence). The CDR3 DNA is TGCAGTGCCTCCGGTGCGGGGGGTGAACGGCCCCAGCATTTT. Amino acid sequence: CSASGAGGERPQHF.

A few counts support this clonotype. The chain joins TRBV13 to TRBJ2-1; 14 positions agree with TRBD2. This CDR3 is built from 16 residues. Germline V gene lookup returns CDR1 PRHDT and CDR2 FYEKMQ (reference sequence). V lost 6 bases to trimming and J lost 3 bases; unmatched junction nucleotides: 4. This CDR3 is CASRLGLAGGYNEQFF. The CDR3 DNA follows: TGTGCCAGCAGGCTTGGACTAGCGGGAGGCTACAATGAGCAGTTCTTC.

This clonotype has a count of ten or more. The V call is TRBV19, the J call TRBJ2-7; 9 positions match TRBD2. Germline V gene data show CDR1 as LNHDA and CDR2 as SQIVND (reference sequence). The trim removed 10 bases at V and 0 bases at J, leaving 16 bases unmatched. The CDR3 spans 17 residues. CDR3 sequence: CAIRRVVAGAHSYEQYF. CDR3 sequence (DNA): TGTGCCATCCGTAGGGTGGTAGCGGGGGCCCACTCCTACGAGCAGTACTTC.

V usage is TRBV10-3 and J usage is TRBJ1-1; no reliable D call. This CDR3 spans 13 amino acids. Looked up from germline, CDR1 is ENHRY and CDR2 is SYGVKD. V dropped 7 bases and J dropped 3 bases, with 12 bases sitting between them. CDR3 nucleotide sequence: TGTGCCATCAACTCGGCTACGGACACTGAAGCTTTCTTT. It specifies CAINSATDTEAFF.

This clonotype was picked up many times. V and J are TRBV14 and TRBJ2-1, with TRBD1 matching 9 bases. The V gene end was trimmed by 4 bases and the J gene end by 7 bases; junction bases not matched to a gene: 8. The CDR3 runs 15 residues. Germline loops: CDR1 SGHDN, CDR2 FVKESK. This CDR3 reads CASSLPGTGWNEQFF. As DNA, the CDR3 is TGTGCCAGCAGCCTACCCGGGACAGGGTGGAATGAGCAGTTCTTC. Filled out from reference TRBV14 and TRBJ2-1, the complete variable domain reads EAGVTQFPSHSVIEKGQTVTLRCDPISGHDNLYWYRRVMGKEIKFLLHFVKESKQDESGMPNNRFLAERTGGTYSTLKVQPAELEDSGVYFCASSLPGTGWNEQFFGPGTRLTVL.

At least ten counts were recorded for this clonotype. V gene TRBV7-2 combines with J gene TRBJ1-5, with TRBD1 matching 9 bases. The CDR3 runs to 18 residues. Per the germline V gene, CDR1 is SGHTA and CDR2 is FQGNSA. The J segment lost 2 bases and the V segment lost 5 bases, leaving 13 bases of the junction unmatched. CDR3 in amino acids: CASSPPWTGEYGNQPQHF. The CDR3 DNA reads TGTGCCAGCAGCCCACCGTGGACAGGGGAATATGGCAATCAGCCCCAGCATTTT.

With respect to this clonotype: A much larger clone differs by one base, so this may be a read error. V and J are TRBV28 and TRBJ2-4; 9 positions agree with TRBD1. CDR1 MDHEN and CDR2 SYDVKM come from the germline V gene. There are 17 residues in the CDR3. Germline trimming cut 4 bases from V and 13 bases from J; bases unmatched to any gene: 20. The CDR3 sequence is CASSSNYGTGSSYGQYF. Here the CDR3 DNA reads TGTGCCAGCAGTTCAAACTACGGGACAGGGAGCTCCTACGGGCAGTACTTC. Drawing the rest from reference TRBV28 and TRBJ2-4, the complete variable domain is DVKVTQSSRYLVKRTGEKVFLECVQDMDHENMFWYRQDPGLGLRLIYFSYDVKMKEKGDIPEGYSVSREKKERFSLILESASTNQTSMYLCASSSNYGTGSSYGQYFGAGTRLSVL.

Comment on this clonotype: With a much larger clone just one base away, this may be a read error. J is TRBJ1-1 and V is TRBV19, with 8 bases that match TRBD1. Germline assignment: CDR1 LNHDA and CDR2 SQIVND (reference sequence). The CDR3 has 13 amino acids. CDR3: CASGMDRDTEAFF. The CDR3 DNA is TGTGCCAGTGGTATGGACAGGGACACTGAAGCTTTCTTT.

On this clonotype: A read error is possible here, since a much larger clone lies one base away. The rearrangement joins TRBV11-2 to TRBJ2-2, with D tentatively TRBD2 (5 bases). The CDR3 runs to 14 residues. CDR1 is SGHAT, CDR2 FQNNGV, per germline. The CDR3 DNA reads TGTGCCGGCAGCTTAGGAGCGGTTGCCGGGGAGCTGTTTTTT. It specifies CAGSLGAVAGELFF.

Regarding this clonotype: This may come from a read error, since a much larger clone is one base off. V is TRBV23-1 and J is TRBJ2-7, with a tentative D call TRBD1 (6 bases). TRBV23-1 is an ORF; its function is uncertain. The CDR3 runs 18 residues. The germline V and J ends were trimmed by 4 bases and 2 bases, with 24 bases remaining between them. The CDR3 reads CASSPYPRDTPFTYEQYF. CDR3 DNA: TGCGCCAGCAGTCCTTACCCGAGGGACACTCCCTTCACCTACGAGCAGTACTTC.

In this sample, this clonotype turned up many times. The V call is TRBV20-1, the J call TRBJ1-2; D remains ambiguous. Per germline, CDR1 DFQATT and CDR2 SNEGSKA (reference sequence). CDR3 length: 16 amino acids. The V gene lost 4 bases and the J gene lost 4 bases, with 22 bases spanning the gap. In DNA, the CDR3 is TGCAGTGCTACCTTCGAGCTGTTTCGAAAGACCTATGGCTACACCTTC. Translating it yields CSATFELFRKTYGYTF.

The chain links TRBV6-2 or TRBV6-3 to TRBJ1-2, with 8 bases aligning to TRBD1. The CDR3 length is 15 residues. The trim removed 4 bases at V and 6 bases at J, leaving 10 bases unmatched. CDR1 and CDR2 from the germline V gene are MNHEY and SVGEGT. CDR3 in amino acids: CASSFGTGAGNGYTF. CDR3 nucleotide sequence: TGTGCCAGCAGTTTCGGGACAGGAGCGGGAAATGGCTACACCTTC.

This clonotype has a count of ten or more. The chain recombines TRBV20-1 with TRBJ2-1; D not certain. From germline, CDR1 is DFQATT and CDR2 SNEGSKA (reference sequence). The CDR3 has 14 residues. V shed 1 base and J shed 6 bases, with 13 bases lying between them. CDR3 sequence (DNA): TGCAGTGCTAGAGGATCAGCCGCTCTCAATGAGCAGTTCTTC. Translating it yields CSARGSAALNEQFF.

This clonotype was counted many times. The chain recombines TRBV28 with TRBJ2-5; possible D gene TRBD2, 5 bases. Per the germline V gene, CDR1 is MDHEN and CDR2 is SYDVKM. The ends were cut back, 5 bases at V and 0 bases at J, with 22 bases in the middle. The CDR3 loop spans 18 amino acids. DNA of the CDR3: TGTGCCAGCAGTCACCCGCCAACACCGGACTTAGACCAAGAGACCCAGTACTTC. Translated, it gives CASSHPPTPDLDQETQYF.

On this clonotype: It may be a read error: a sequence one base away is much more abundant. The CDR3 DNA reads as TGTGCCAGCAGTTACTCTCATTATAATACACCCCTCCACTTT. Translated: CASSYSHYNTPLHF. The rearrangement uses TRBV6-6 and TRBJ1-6, with D uncertain. CDR1 and CDR2 (germline): MNHNY, SVGAGI (reference sequence). The CDR3 contains 14 residues.

With respect to this clonotype: A much larger clone lies a single base off, so this may be a read error. V gene TRBV29-1 combines with J gene TRBJ1-3; TRBD1 is a possible D gene (5 bases). V lost 7 bases and J 0 bases, leaving 13 bases between the germline ends. The germline gives CDR1 SQVTM, CDR2 ANQGSEA. The CDR3 has 14 residues. The CDR3 sequence is CSAAWGTSGNTIYF. The DNA for the CDR3 is TGCAGCGCCGCATGGGGGACCTCTGGAAACACCATATATTTT.

This clonotype was recorded at least ten times. The CDR3 nucleotides read TGTGCCAGCAGCTTGGGAGTCCCAACTAATGAAAAACTGTTTTTT. Protein: CASSLGVPTNEKLFF. The chain recombines TRBV7-6 with TRBJ1-4; D remains unclear. Trimming cost V 3 bases and J 0 bases, with 8 bases left between them. The CDR3 has 15 amino acids. Germline values: CDR1 SGHVS, CDR2 FNYEAQ.

In this sample, this clonotype turned up many times. The rearrangement uses TRBV15 and TRBJ1-1; D remains ambiguous. The V end lost 1 base, the J end lost 4 bases, and 13 bases lay between the germline ends. There are 15 residues in the CDR3. Germline CDR1 LNHNV, CDR2 YYDKDF (reference sequence). This CDR3 reads CATSRGRGFGTEAFF. In DNA form, the CDR3 reads TGTGCCACCAGCAGAGGCCGAGGGTTCGGCACTGAAGCTTTCTTT.

This rearrangement joins TRBV9 to TRBJ2-7, with D possibly TRBD2 on 5 matching bases. The CDR3 extends over 14 amino acids. Germline loops: CDR1 SGDLS, CDR2 YYNGEE. V lost 3 bases, J lost 0 bases, and 10 bases lay in between. The CDR3 DNA reads as TGTGCCAGCAGCGAGGAGGACCACTCCTACGAGCAGTACTTC. Encoded protein: CASSEEDHSYEQYF.